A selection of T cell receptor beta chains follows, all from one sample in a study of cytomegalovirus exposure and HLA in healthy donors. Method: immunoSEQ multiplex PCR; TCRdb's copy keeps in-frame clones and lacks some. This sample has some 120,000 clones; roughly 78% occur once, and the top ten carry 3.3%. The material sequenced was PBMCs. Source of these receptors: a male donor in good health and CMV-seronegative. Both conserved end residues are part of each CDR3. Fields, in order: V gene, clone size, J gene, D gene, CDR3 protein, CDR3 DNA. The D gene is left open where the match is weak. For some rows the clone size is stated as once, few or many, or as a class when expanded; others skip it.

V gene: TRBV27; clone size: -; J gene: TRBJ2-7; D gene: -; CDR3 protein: CASSSYPLYEQYF; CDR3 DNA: TGTGCCAGCAGTTCCTATCCTCTTTACGAGCAGTACTTC
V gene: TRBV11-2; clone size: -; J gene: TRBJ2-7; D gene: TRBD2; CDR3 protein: CASSSGGTSGHSYEQYF; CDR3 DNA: TGTGCCAGCAGCTCGGGGGGAACTAGCGGGCACTCCTACGAGCAGTACTTC
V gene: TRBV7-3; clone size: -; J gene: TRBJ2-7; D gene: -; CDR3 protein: CASSLKGTFQQYF; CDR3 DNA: TGTGCCAGCAGCTTAAAGGGGACATTTCAGCAGTACTTC
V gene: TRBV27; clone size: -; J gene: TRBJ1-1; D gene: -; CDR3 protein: CASRIQGYTEAFF; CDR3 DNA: TGTGCCAGCAGGATACAGGGCTACACTGAAGCTTTCTTT
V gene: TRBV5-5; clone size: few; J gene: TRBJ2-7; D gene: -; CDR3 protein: CASSLASFSYEQYF; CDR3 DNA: TGTGCCAGCAGCTTGGCGAGCTTCTCCTACGAGCAGTACTTC
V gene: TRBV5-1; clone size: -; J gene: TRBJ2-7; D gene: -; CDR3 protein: CASSLEGLEYYEQYF; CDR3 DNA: TGCGCCAGCAGCTTGGAAGGCCTCGAATACTACGAGCAGTACTTC
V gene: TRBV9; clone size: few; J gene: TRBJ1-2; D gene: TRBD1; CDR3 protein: CASSVALGGQDLGYTF; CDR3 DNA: TGTGCCAGCAGCGTAGCGCTCGGGGGACAGGATTTAGGCTACACCTTC
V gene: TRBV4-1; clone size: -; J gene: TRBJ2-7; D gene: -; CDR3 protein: CASSHPVSTYEQYF; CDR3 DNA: TGCGCCAGCAGCCACCCAGTCTCAACCTACGAGCAGTACTTC
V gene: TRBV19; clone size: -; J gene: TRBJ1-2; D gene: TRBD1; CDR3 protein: CASSIRQGNGYTF; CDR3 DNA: TGTGCCAGTAGTATAAGACAGGGAAATGGCTACACCTTC
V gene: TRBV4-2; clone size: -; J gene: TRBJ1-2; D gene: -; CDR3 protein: CASSQGGPLRNTF; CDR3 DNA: TGTGCCAGCAGCCAGGGGGGGCCTCTGCGGAACACCTTC
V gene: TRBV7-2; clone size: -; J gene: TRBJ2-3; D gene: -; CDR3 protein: CASSLQSQARTDTQYF; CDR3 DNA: TGTGCCAGCAGCTTACAGTCGCAGGCCCGCACAGATACGCAGTATTTT
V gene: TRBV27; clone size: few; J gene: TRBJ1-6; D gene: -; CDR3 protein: CASSSTEGDSPLHF; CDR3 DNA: TGTGCCAGCAGTTCAACTGAAGGGGATTCACCCCTCCACTTT
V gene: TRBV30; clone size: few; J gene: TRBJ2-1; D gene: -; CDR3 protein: CAWSRGPQSSYNEQFF; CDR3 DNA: TGTGCCTGGAGTAGGGGCCCTCAGAGCTCCTACAATGAGCAGTTCTTC
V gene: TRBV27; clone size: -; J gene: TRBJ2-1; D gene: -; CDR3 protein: CASSPQLWADQQFF; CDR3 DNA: TGTGCCAGCAGCCCACAATTATGGGCAGACCAGCAGTTCTTC
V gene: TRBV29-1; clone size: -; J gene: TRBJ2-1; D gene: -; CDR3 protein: CSVGQGINEQFF; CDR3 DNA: TGCAGCGTTGGCCAGGGGATCAATGAGCAGTTCTTC
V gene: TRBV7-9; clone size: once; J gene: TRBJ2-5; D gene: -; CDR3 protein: CASSFSFGYQETQYF; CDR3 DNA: TGTGCCAGCAGCTTTAGCTTCGGCTATCAAGAGACCCAGTACTTC
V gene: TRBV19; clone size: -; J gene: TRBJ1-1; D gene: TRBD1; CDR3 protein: CASSAQGRNTEAFF; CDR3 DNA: TGTGCCAGTAGTGCACAGGGGAGGAACACTGAAGCTTTCTTT
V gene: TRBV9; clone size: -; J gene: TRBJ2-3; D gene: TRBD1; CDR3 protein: CASSSQGAGTQYF; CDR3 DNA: TGTGCCAGCAGCTCCCAGGGGGCGGGGACGCAGTATTTT
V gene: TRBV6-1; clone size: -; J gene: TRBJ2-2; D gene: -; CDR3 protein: CASGETVLELFF; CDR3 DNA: TGTGCCAGCGGGGAGACTGTGCTTGAGCTGTTTTTT
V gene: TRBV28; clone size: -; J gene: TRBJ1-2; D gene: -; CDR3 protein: CASSGVRDGYTF; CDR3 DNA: TGTGCCAGCAGTGGCGTGCGGGATGGCTACACCTTC
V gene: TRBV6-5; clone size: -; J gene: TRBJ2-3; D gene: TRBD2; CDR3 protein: CASSKTSGRPDTQYF; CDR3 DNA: TGTGCCAGCAGTAAGACTAGCGGGAGACCAGATACGCAGTATTTT
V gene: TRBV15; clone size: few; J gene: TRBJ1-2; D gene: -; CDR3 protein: CATSRDEEGLNGYTF; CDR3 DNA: TGTGCCACCAGCAGAGATGAGGAGGGTCTGAATGGCTACACCTTC
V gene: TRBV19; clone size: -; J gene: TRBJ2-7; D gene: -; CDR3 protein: CATEDSQHYEQYF; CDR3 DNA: TGTGCCACTGAAGACAGCCAGCACTACGAGCAGTACTTC
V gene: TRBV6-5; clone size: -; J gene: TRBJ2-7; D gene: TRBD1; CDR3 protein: CASSRHRDRGQEQYF; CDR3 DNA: TGTGCCAGCAGCCGGCACCGGGACAGGGGGCAGGAGCAGTACTTC
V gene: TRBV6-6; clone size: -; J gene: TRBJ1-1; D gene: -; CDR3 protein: CASSYPVGREGTEAFF; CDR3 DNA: TGTGCCAGCAGTTACCCCGTGGGGCGGGAGGGGACTGAAGCTTTCTTT
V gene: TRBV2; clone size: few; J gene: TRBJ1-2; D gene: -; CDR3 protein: CASNLRSTGYTF; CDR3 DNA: TGTGCCAGCAACCTCAGGTCTACGGGCTACACCTTC
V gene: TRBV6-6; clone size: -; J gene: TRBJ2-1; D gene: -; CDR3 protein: CASSYSIGGRRREGFF; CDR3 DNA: TGTGCCAGCAGTTACTCGATCGGGGGACGAAGGCGAGAGGGGTTCTTC
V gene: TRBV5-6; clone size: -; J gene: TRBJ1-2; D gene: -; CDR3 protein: CASSLGWQRIF; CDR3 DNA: TGTGCCAGCAGCCTCGGGTGGCAGAGGATCTTC
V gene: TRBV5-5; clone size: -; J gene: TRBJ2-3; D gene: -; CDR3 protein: CASSKQGMADTQYF; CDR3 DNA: TGTGCCAGCAGCAAACAGGGAATGGCAGATACGCAGTATTTT
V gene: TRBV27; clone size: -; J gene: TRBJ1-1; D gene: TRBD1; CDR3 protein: CASSLQGVSTEAFF; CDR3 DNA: TGTGCCAGCAGCCTACAGGGGGTGTCCACTGAAGCTTTCTTT
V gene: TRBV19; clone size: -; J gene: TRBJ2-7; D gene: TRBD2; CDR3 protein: CASSIGASGFSEQYF; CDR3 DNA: TGTGCCAGTAGTATAGGGGCTAGCGGGTTTTCCGAGCAGTACTTC
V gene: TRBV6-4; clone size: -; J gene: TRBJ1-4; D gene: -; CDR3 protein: CASSETFDRVNEKLFF; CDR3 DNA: TGTGCCAGCAGTGAAACCTTCGACAGAGTTAATGAAAAACTGTTTTTT
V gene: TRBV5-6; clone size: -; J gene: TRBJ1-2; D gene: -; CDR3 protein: CASSLPQGGYTF; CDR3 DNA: TGTGCCAGCAGCTTGCCCCAGGGTGGCTACACCTTC
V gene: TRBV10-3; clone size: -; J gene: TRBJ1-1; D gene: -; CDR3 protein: CAISESSGGAFF; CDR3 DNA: TGTGCCATCAGTGAGTCTAGCGGCGGAGCTTTCTTT
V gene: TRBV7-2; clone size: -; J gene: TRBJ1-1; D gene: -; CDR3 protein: CASNLRTEAFF; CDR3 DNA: TGTGCCAGCAACCTTAGGACTGAGGCTTTCTTT
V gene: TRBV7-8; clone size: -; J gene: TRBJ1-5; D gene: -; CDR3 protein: CASSPPQAGQQPQHF; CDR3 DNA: TGTGCCAGCAGCCCGCCCCAAGCAGGCCAGCAGCCCCAGCATTTT
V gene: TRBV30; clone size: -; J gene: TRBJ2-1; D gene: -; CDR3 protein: CAWRGSNSYNEQFF; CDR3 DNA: TGTGCCTGGAGGGGCTCTAACTCCTACAATGAGCAGTTCTTC
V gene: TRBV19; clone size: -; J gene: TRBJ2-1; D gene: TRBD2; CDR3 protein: CASSNSLTSRNYNEQFF; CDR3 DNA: TGTGCCAGTAGTAACTCATTGACTAGCCGAAATTACAATGAGCAGTTCTTC
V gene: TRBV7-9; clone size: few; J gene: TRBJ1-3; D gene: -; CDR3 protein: CSSSFSSGSSGNTIYF; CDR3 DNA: TGTTCCAGCAGCTTTAGCTCAGGGTCCTCTGGAAACACCATATATTTT
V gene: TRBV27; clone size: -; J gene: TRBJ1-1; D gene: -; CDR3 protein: CASTFSPGMNTEAFF; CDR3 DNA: TGTGCCAGCACCTTCTCGCCAGGCATGAACACTGAAGCTTTCTTT
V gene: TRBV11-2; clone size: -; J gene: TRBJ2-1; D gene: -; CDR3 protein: CASSLGLSPFF; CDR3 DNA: TGTGCCAGCAGCTTAGGACTCAGTCCGTTCTTC
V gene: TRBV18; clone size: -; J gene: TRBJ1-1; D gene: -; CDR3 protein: CASSPRQVENTEAFF; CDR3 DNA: TGTGCCAGCTCACCGAGACAGGTTGAGAACACTGAAGCTTTCTTT